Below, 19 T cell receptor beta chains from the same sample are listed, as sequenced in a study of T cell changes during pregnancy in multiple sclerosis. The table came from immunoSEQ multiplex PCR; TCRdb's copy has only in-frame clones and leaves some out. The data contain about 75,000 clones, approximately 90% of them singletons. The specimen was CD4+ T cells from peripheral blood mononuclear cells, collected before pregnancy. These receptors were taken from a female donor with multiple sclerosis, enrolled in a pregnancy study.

The CDR3 reads CASSLTGGYSYEQYF. The CDR3 bases are TGTGCCAGCAGCTTAACAGGGGGCTATTCCTACGAGCAGTACTTC. This chain joins TRBV7-3 and TRBJ2-7; the match to TRBD1 covers 7 bases. Germline assignment: CDR1 SGHTA and CDR2 FQGTGA. The CDR3 spans 15 residues. Losses at the gene ends were 0 bases for V and 1 base for J; bases not matched to a gene: 3.

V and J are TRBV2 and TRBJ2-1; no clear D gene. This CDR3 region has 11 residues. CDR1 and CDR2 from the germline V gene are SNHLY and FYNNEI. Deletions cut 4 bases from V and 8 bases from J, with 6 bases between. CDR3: CASSVEYEQFF. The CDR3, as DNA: TGTGCCAGCAGTGTCGAGTATGAGCAGTTCTTC.

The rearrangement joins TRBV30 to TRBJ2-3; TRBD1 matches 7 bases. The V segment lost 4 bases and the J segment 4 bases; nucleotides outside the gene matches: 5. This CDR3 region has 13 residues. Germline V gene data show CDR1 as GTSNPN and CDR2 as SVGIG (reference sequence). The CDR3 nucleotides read TGTGCCTGGATTCTCGACAGGGCAGATACGCAGTATTTT. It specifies CAWILDRADTQYF.

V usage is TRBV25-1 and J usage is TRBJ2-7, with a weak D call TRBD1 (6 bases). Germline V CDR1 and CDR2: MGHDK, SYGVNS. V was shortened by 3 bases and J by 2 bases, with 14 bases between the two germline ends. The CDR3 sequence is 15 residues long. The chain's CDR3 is CASSESGAQAYEQYF. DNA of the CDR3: TGTGCCAGCAGTGAGTCAGGGGCCCAAGCCTACGAGCAGTACTTC.

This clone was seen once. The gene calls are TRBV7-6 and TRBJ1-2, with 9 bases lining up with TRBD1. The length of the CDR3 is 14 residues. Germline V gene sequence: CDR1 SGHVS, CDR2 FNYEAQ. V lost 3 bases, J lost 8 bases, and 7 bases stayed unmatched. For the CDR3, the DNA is TGTGCCAGCAGCTTCGGGACAGGGAGTACCGGCTACACCTTC. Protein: CASSFGTGSTGYTF.

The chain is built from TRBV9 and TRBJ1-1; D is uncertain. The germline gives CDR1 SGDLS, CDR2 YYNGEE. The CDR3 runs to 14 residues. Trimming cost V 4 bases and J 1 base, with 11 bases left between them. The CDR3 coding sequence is TGTGCCAGCAGCTCGGGAGATAAGAACACTGAAGCTTTCTTT. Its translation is CASSSGDKNTEAFF.

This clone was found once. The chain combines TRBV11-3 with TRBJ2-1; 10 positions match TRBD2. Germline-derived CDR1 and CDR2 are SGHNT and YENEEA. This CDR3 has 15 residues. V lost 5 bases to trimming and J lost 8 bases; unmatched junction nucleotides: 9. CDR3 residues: CASSRIAGGRHEQFF. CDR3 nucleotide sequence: TGTGCCAGCAGCAGAATAGCGGGAGGCAGGCATGAGCAGTTCTTC.

The CDR3 DNA follows: TGTGCCAGCAGCTTAGCACAGGGGACTTACTACGAGCAGTACTTC. Translated: CASSLAQGTYYEQYF. The chain uses TRBV7-2 and TRBJ2-7, with a tentative D call TRBD1 (7 bases). The V end was cut by 0 bases, the J end by 3 bases, with 12 bases between. This CDR3 region has 15 residues. Germline lookup yields CDR1 SGHTA and CDR2 FQGNSA.

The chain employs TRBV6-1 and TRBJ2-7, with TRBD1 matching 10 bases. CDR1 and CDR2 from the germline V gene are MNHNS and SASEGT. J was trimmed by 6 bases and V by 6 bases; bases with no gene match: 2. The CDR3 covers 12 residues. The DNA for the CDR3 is TGTGCCAGCAGCTGGGACAGGGGCGAGCAGTACTTC. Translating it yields CASSWDRGEQYF.

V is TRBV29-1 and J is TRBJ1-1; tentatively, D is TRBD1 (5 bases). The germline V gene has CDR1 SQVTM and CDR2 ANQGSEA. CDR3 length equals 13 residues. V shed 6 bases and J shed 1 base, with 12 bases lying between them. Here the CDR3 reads CSVTGPSNTEAFF. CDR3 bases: TGCAGCGTAACAGGTCCCTCGAACACTGAAGCTTTCTTT.

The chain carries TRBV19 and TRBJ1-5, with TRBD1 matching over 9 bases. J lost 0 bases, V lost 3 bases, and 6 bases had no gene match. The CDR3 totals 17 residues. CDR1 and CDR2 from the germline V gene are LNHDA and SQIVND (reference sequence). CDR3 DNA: TGTGCCAGTAGTATTTGGCGGGGACAGGGTAGCAATCAGCCCCAGCATTTT. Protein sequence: CASSIWRGQGSNQPQHF.

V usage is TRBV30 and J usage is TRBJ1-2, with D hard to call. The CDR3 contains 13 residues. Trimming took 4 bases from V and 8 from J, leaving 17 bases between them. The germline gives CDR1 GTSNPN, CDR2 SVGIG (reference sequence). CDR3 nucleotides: TGTGCCTGGACAAAACAAAAAACGCGGGGCTACACCTTC. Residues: CAWTKQKTRGYTF.

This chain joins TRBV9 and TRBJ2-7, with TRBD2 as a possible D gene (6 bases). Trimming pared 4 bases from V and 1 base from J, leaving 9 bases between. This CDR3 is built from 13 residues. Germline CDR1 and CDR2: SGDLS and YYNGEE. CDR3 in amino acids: CASSRDSSYEQYF. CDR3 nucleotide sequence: TGTGCCAGCAGCCGGGACTCATCCTACGAGCAGTACTTC.

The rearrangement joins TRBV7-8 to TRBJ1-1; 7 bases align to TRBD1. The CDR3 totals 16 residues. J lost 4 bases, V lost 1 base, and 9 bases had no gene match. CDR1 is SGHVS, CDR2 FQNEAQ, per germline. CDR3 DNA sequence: TGTGCCAGCAGCTTAGGACAGGGTGGGGGAAGCACTGAAGCTTTCTTT. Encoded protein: CASSLGQGGGSTEAFF.

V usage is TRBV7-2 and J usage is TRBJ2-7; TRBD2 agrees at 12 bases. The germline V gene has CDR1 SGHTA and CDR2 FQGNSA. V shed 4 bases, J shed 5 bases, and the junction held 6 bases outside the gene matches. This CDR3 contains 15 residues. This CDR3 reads CASSSLAGGPNEQYF. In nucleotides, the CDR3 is TGTGCCAGCAGCTCTCTAGCGGGGGGGCCAAACGAGCAGTACTTC.

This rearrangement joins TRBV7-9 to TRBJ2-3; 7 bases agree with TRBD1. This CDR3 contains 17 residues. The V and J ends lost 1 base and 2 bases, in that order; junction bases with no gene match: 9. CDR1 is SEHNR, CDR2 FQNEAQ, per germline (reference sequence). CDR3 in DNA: TGTGCCAGCAGCTTAGTGGGACAGAACAAGAACACAGATACGCAGTATTTT. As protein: CASSLVGQNKNTDTQYF.

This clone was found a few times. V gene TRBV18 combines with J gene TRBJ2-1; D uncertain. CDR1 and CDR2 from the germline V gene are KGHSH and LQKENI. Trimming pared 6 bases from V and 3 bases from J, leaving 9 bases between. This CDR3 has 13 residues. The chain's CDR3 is CASSAADYNEQFF. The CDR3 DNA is TGTGCCAGCTCGGCGGCAGACTACAATGAGCAGTTCTTC.

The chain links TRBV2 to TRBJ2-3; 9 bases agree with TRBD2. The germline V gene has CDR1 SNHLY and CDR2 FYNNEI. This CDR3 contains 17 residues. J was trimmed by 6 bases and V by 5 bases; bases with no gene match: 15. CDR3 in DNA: TGTGCCAGCAGTCGAAGTACTCTAGCGGGGACGGTGGATACGCAGTATTTT. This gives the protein CASSRSTLAGTVDTQYF.

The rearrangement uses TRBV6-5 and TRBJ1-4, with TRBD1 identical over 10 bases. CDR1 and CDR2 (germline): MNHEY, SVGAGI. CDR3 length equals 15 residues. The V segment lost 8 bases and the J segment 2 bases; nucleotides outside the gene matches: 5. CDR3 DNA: TGTGCCAGCGGGGACAGGGGCTCGACTAATGAAAAACTGTTTTTT. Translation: CASGDRGSTNEKLFF.